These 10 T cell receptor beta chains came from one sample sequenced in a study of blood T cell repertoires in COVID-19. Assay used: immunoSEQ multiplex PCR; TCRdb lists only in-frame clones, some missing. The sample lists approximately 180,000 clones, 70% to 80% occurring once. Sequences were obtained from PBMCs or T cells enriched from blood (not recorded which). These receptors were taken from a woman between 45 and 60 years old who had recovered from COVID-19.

CDR3: CASSFVDRTYEQYF. The CDR3 nucleotides are TGTGCCAGCAGTTTTGTGGACAGGACCTACGAGCAGTACTTC. The chain employs TRBV28 and TRBJ2-7; 7 positions match TRBD1. The CDR3 covers 14 residues. V gave up 3 bases and J gave up 2 bases; unmatched junction bases: 4. The germline gives CDR1 MDHEN, CDR2 SYDVKM. Using reference TRBV28 and TRBJ2-7 for the parts outside the CDR3, the full variable domain is DVKVTQSSRYLVKRTGEKVFLECVQDMDHENMFWYRQDPGLGLRLIYFSYDVKMKEKGDIPEGYSVSREKKERFSLILESASTNQTSMYLCASSFVDRTYEQYFGPGTRLTVT.

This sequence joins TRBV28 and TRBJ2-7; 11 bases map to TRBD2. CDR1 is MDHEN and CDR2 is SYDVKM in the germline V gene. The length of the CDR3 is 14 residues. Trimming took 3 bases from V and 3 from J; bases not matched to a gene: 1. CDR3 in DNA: TGTGCCAGCAGTTTCCTAGCGGGAGGCTACGAGCAGTACTTC. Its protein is CASSFLAGGYEQYF.

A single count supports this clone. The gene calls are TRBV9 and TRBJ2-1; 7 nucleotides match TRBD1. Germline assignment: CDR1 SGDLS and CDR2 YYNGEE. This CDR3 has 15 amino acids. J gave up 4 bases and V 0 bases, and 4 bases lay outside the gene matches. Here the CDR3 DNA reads TGTGCCAGCAGCGTAGAACCAGGGGGATACAATGAGCAGTTCTTC. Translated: CASSVEPGGYNEQFF. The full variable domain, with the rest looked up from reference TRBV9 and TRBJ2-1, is DSGVTQTPKHLITATGQRVTLRCSPRSGDLSVYWYQQSLDQGLQFLIQYYNGEERAKGNILERFSAQQFPDLHSELNLSSLELGDSALYFCASSVEPGGYNEQFFGPGTRLTVL.

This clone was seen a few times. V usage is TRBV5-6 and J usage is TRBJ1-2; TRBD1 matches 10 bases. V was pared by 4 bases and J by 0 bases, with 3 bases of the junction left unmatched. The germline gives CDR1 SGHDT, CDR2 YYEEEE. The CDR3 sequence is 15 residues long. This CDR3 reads CASSPGQGANYGYTF. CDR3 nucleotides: TGTGCCAGCAGCCCCGGACAGGGGGCTAACTATGGCTACACCTTC.

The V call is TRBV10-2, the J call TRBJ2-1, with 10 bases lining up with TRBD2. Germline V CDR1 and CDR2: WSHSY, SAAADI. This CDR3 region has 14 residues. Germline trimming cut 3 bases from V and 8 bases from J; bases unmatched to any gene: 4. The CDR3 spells CASSEAGGGDEQFF. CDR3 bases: TGCGCCAGCAGTGAAGCGGGAGGGGGCGATGAGCAGTTCTTC.

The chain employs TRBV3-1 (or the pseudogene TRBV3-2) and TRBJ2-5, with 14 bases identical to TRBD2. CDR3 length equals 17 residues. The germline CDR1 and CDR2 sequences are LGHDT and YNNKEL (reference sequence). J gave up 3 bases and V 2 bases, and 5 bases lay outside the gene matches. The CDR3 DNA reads TGTGCCAGCAGCCAACCGACTAGCGGGAGGGCGGAAGAGACCCAGTACTTC. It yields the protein CASSQPTSGRAEETQYF.

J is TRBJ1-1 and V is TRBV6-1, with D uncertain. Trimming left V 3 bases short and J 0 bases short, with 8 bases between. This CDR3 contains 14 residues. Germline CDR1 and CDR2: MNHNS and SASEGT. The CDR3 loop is CASSEGGLNTEAFF. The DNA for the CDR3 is TGTGCCAGCAGTGAGGGAGGGTTGAACACTGAAGCTTTCTTT.

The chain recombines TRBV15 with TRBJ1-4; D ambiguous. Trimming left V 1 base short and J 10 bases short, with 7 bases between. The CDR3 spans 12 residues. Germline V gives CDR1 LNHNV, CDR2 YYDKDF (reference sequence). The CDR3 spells CATSRGSGKLFF. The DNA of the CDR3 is TGTGCCACCAGCAGAGGGAGTGGAAAACTGTTTTTT.

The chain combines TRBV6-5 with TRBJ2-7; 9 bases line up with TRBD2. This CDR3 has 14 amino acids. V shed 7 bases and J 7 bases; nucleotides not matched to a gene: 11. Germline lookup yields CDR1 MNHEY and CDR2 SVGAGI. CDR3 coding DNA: TGTGCCAGCATCCAATGGGGACTAGCAGGGGAGCAGTACTTC. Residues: CASIQWGLAGEQYF.

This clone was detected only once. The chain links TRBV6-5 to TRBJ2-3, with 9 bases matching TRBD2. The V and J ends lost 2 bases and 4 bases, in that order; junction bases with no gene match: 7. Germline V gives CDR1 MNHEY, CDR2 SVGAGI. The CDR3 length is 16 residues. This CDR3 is CASSYGIAGASDTQYF. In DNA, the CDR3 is TGTGCCAGCAGTTACGGGATAGCGGGAGCGTCAGATACGCAGTATTTT.